The 28 T cell receptor beta chains below were found in one sample sequenced in a study of tumor-infiltrating lymphocytes in primary liver carcinoma. For blood RNA, unsorted whole blood served as the source, and germline DNA was extracted too. TCR beta cDNA was reverse-transcribed from about 500 ng of total RNA. The reaction used a constant-region primer and ProtoScript II reverse transcriptase. Libraries covering TCR beta were generated through three nested multiplex PCR rounds (using a slightly modified ARM-PCR). Running roughly 10 cycles apiece, the first two PCR rounds relied on TRBV1-TRBV30 forward primers together with a C-beta reverse primer. MiXCR, applied by TCRdb to the multiplex PCR reads, yields one record per CDR3 protein. The profile shows approximately 330,000 distinct CDR3 sequences, 65% of them singletons. Specimen: peripheral blood. Receptors were obtained from a middle-aged man with primary liver carcinoma and hepatitis B virus infection.

Worth noting for this clonotype: At one boundary the junction diverges from the germline segment, which might be a read error. V and J are TRBV11-1 and TRBJ2-7, with D perhaps TRBD2 (6 bases). CDR1 and CDR2 from the germline V gene are SGHAT and FQDESV (reference sequence). The CDR3 runs to 14 residues. The CDR3: CTSSSSLGTWGEYF. The CDR3 DNA is TGTACCAGCAGCTCTTCATTAGGCACCTGGGGGGAGTACTTC.

The rearrangement uses TRBV11-2 and TRBJ1-1, with D possibly TRBD1 on 6 matching bases. Germline CDR1 is SGHAT and CDR2 is FQNNGV. The CDR3 contains 14 residues. The V end was cut by 1 base, the J end by 3 bases, with 9 bases between. DNA of the CDR3: TGTGCCAGCAGCTTAGTACAGGGCGACACTGAAGCTTTCTTT. Its translation: CASSLVQGDTEAFF.

Turning to this clonotype: A much larger clone differs from this one at a single base, so this may be a read error. No conserved phenylalanine or tryptophan ends this CDR3, so it is likely a read error. V usage is TRBV29-1 and J usage is TRBJ2-7, with TRBD2 as a possible D gene (5 bases). Trimming pared 7 bases from V and 0 bases from J, leaving 10 bases between. The germline CDR1 and CDR2 sequences are SQVTM and ANQGSEA. This CDR3 is 12 amino acids long. CDR3 in amino acids: CSAEGISYEQYL. DNA of the CDR3: TGCAGCGCCGAGGGTATCTCCTACGAGCAGTACTTA.

Of note for this clonotype: The junction shows a germline mismatch at one end, possibly a read error. J is TRBJ2-3 and V is TRBV6-2 or TRBV6-3, with a tentative D call TRBD2 (5 bases). CDR1 and CDR2 from the germline V gene are MNHEY and SVGEGT. CDR3 length equals 14 residues. CDR3 nucleotide sequence: TGTGCCGGCAGTTACGCTAGCCTTGGGGATACGCAGTATTTT. Protein: CAGSYASLGDTQYF.

This clonotype was seen repeatedly, ten times or more. The genes are TRBV15 and TRBJ1-6, with 7 bases that match TRBD1. Trimming at V came to 5 bases and at J to 19 bases, leaving 14 bases not matched to a gene. The CDR3 contains 13 residues. CDR1 is LNHNV and CDR2 is YYDKDF in the germline V gene (reference sequence). DNA of the CDR3: TGTGCCACCAGCGGAAACCGGGACAGCCAACAACACTTT. Translation: CATSGNRDSQQHF.

The gene calls are TRBV30 and TRBJ2-3, with TRBD2 matching over 11 bases. CDR1 GTSNPN and CDR2 SVGIG come from the germline V gene (reference sequence). The CDR3 length is 16 residues. V shed 0 bases, J shed 2 bases, and the junction held 4 bases outside the gene matches. The chain's CDR3 is CAWSVGLAGLTDTQYF. In DNA, the CDR3 is TGTGCCTGGAGTGTAGGACTAGCGGGCCTCACAGATACGCAGTATTTT.

This clonotype is a singleton in its sample. This may stem from a read error, because a much larger clone lies one nucleotide away. V and J are TRBV10-3 and TRBJ2-7; D possibly corresponds to TRBD1 (5 bases). From germline, CDR1 is ENHRY and CDR2 SYGVKD. V dropped 7 bases and J dropped 3 bases, with 13 bases sitting between them. There are 13 residues in the CDR3. The CDR3: CAIKAKQGYEQYF. Written as DNA, the CDR3 is TGTGCCATCAAGGCCAAGCAGGGCTACGAGCAGTACTTC.

This clonotype was detected many times. The rearrangement links TRBV6-2 or TRBV6-3 to TRBJ2-1; 8 bases fit TRBD2. There are 17 residues in the CDR3. With V trimmed by 5 bases and J by 2 bases, 11 bases remained unmatched. From germline, CDR1 is MNHEY and CDR2 SVGEGT. The CDR3 bases are TGTGCCAGCAGTATCCCCCTCTTCGGGAGGGCCTACAATGAGCAGTTCTTC. Encoded protein: CASSIPLFGRAYNEQFF.

This chain connects TRBV5-4 to TRBJ2-5, with TRBD2 identical over 7 bases. V was pared by 3 bases and J by 4 bases, with 12 bases of the junction left unmatched. Germline CDR1 is SGHNT and CDR2 is YYREEE (reference sequence). This CDR3 region has 16 residues. The CDR3 reads CASSSGLVPVLETQYF. The CDR3 nucleotides read TGTGCCAGCAGCTCTGGACTAGTCCCGGTGTTAGAGACCCAGTACTTC. Together with reference TRBV5-4 and TRBJ2-5, the CDR3 gives the full variable domain: ETGVTQSPTHLIKTRGQQVTLRCSSQSGHNTVSWYQQALGQGPQFIFQYYREEENGRGNFPPRFSGLQFPNYSSELNVNALELDDSALYLCASSSGLVPVLETQYFGPGTRLLVL.

As to this clonotype: This could be a read error, since a much larger clone is one nucleotide away. This chain connects TRBV6-5 to TRBJ2-5; a possible D gene is TRBD1 (6 bases). Germline CDR1 and CDR2: MNHEY and SVGAGI. The CDR3 is made up of 12 amino acids. Trimming took 7 bases from V and 6 from J, leaving 12 bases between them. The CDR3 protein is CASMNRVQTQYF. The CDR3 DNA reads as TGTGCCAGCATGAACAGGGTACAGACCCAGTACTTC.

This clonotype occurred many times. In DNA form, the CDR3 reads TGTGCCAGCAGTCAACCGGACAGGGGTGGAAACACCATATATTTT. Translating it yields CASSQPDRGGNTIYF. The chain has TRBV6-5 and TRBJ1-3, with 9 positions matching TRBD1. V lost 5 bases to trimming and J lost 3 bases; unmatched junction nucleotides: 5. Germline V CDR1 and CDR2: MNHEY, SVGAGI. The CDR3 has 15 residues.

Remarks on this clonotype: A much larger clone differs by one base, so this may be a read error. CDR3 coding DNA: TGTGCCATCAGTGTAACGGTGTTCGAGAATGAGCAGTTCTTC. This encodes CAISVTVFENEQFF. V is TRBV10-3 and J is TRBJ2-1; no firm D call. CDR1 is ENHRY and CDR2 is SYGVKD in the germline V gene. V lost 4 bases, J lost 7 bases, and 14 bases lay in between. This CDR3 is 14 amino acids long.

Comment on this clonotype: Just one base apart from a much larger clone, this may be a read error. The chain carries TRBV12-3 or TRBV12-4 and TRBJ2-7; 7 nucleotides match TRBD1. The CDR3 runs to 13 residues. The ends lost 6 bases at V and 6 bases at J; junction bases unmatched: 8. CDR3 loop: CASSQGQHFEQYF. CDR3 nucleotide sequence: TGTGCCAGCAGCCAGGGACAGCACTTCGAGCAGTACTTC.

The chain is built from TRBV6-5 and TRBJ2-6; TRBD1 is a possible D gene (5 bases). V was trimmed by 2 bases and J by 4 bases, leaving 15 bases between them. The V gene's germline CDR1 is MNHEY and CDR2 SVGAGI. The CDR3 is 17 residues long. The CDR3 is CASSYTGRRTGANVLTF. The CDR3 coding sequence is TGTGCCAGCAGTTACACCGGCCGAAGGACAGGGGCCAACGTCCTGACTTTC.

This rearrangement joins TRBV5-1 to TRBJ2-3; D unclear. Trimming took 0 bases from V and 6 from J, leaving 14 bases between them. Germline V gene sequence: CDR1 SGHRS, CDR2 YFSETQ. The CDR3 loop spans 15 amino acids. Here the CDR3 reads CASSLVGSFADTQYF. The CDR3 DNA reads as TGCGCCAGCAGCTTGGTAGGGTCTTTTGCGGATACGCAGTATTTT.

As concerns this clonotype: A single base separates this from a much larger clone, so it may be a read error. This rearrangement joins TRBV10-3 to TRBJ2-5; weak D call: TRBD2 (5 bases). The length of the CDR3 is 14 residues. V lost 11 bases, J lost 7 bases, and 23 bases lay in between. Germline V gene lookup returns CDR1 ENHRY and CDR2 SYGVKD. Written as DNA, the CDR3 is TGTGCCGCCATGCCCTCCGGGGAACTAACGACCCAGTACTTC. Protein: CAAMPSGELTTQYF.

For this clonotype: A read error may account for a junction end that differs from germline. The J gene is TRBJ2-7, the V gene TRBV11-2, with D tentatively TRBD1 (6 bases). Germline loops: CDR1 SGHAT, CDR2 FQNNGV. The CDR3 is made up of 16 amino acids. The CDR3, as DNA: TGTGACAGCAGCTCGGTGAGGCAGGGGCCACCCTACGAGCAGTACTTC. Translated: CDSSSVRQGPPYEQYF.

Concerning this clonotype itself: Relative to the germline gene, one junction end is altered; a read error may explain this. The rearrangement links TRBV6-2 or TRBV6-3 to TRBJ2-2; TRBD2 matches at 8 bases. This CDR3 contains 16 residues. CDR1 is MNHEY, CDR2 SVGEGT, per germline. The CDR3 loop reads CASSYTGTRNTVELFF. DNA for the CDR3: TGTGCCAGCAGCTACACCGGGACTAGGAACACCGTGGAGCTGTTTTTT.

Comments on this clonotype: A much more abundant neighbour one base away suggests this may be a read error. The rearrangement links TRBV4-1 to TRBJ2-2; D is perhaps TRBD1 (6 bases). Trimming removed 0 bases at V and 5 bases at J, with 13 bases between. CDR1 and CDR2 from the germline V gene are MGHRA and YSYEKL. The CDR3 runs 16 residues. This CDR3 is CASSQDRGNGTGELFF. CDR3 nucleotide sequence: TGCGCCAGCAGCCAAGATAGGGGGAATGGAACCGGGGAGCTGTTTTTT.

A remark on this clonotype: One base away lies a much larger clone, so this may be a sequencing read error. The chain combines TRBV12-3 or TRBV12-4 with TRBJ2-5; D not resolved. The ends were cut back, 8 bases at V and 1 base at J, with 14 bases in the middle. The CDR3 sequence is 14 residues long. The CDR3 coding sequence is TGTGCCAGCTGCCGCCCCAGCACCCAAGAGACCCAGTACTTC. Its protein is CASCRPSTQETQYF.

V and J are TRBV10-2 and TRBJ2-7; D possibly matches TRBD1 or TRBD2 (7 bases each). The V end lost 4 bases, the J end lost 2 bases, and 21 bases lay between the germline ends. CDR1 and CDR2 from the germline V gene are WSHSY and SAAADI. The CDR3 loop spans 17 amino acids. The CDR3 protein is CASSGPGQRDFPYEQYF. CDR3 nucleotide sequence: TGCGCCAGCAGTGGTCCGGGACAGCGGGATTTTCCCTACGAGCAGTACTTC.

The rearrangement uses TRBV10-3 and TRBJ2-1; 9 bases fit TRBD1. Germline V gene sequence: CDR1 ENHRY, CDR2 SYGVKD. The CDR3 has 16 amino acids. V was pared by 3 bases and J by 5 bases, with 8 bases of the junction left unmatched. CDR3 sequence reads: CAISEDWTGVNNEQFF. The CDR3 bases are TGTGCCATCAGTGAAGATTGGACAGGGGTAAACAATGAGCAGTTCTTC.

This clonotype is a singleton in its sample. This chain joins TRBV5-1 and TRBJ2-1; D perhaps matches TRBD2 (7 bases). V dropped 2 bases and J dropped 5 bases, with 14 bases sitting between them. Germline lookup yields CDR1 SGHRS and CDR2 YFSETQ. This CDR3 has 15 amino acids. CDR3 protein: CASSLGGGPNNEQFF. In nucleotides, the CDR3 is TGCGCCAGCAGCTTAGGGGGAGGGCCAAACAATGAGCAGTTCTTC.

As concerns this clonotype: Here the CDR3 omits its conserved ending phenylalanine or tryptophan, so a read error is the likely source. The V and J genes are TRBV7-8 and TRBJ1-1; weak D call: TRBD1 (5 bases). Trimming cost V 4 bases and J 4 bases, with 13 bases left between them. Germline V lookup: CDR1 SGHVS, CDR2 FQNEAQ. The CDR3 has 14 amino acids. CDR3 nucleotide sequence: TGTGCCAGCAGCTCGACCGGGGGGTTCACTGAAGCTTTCCTT. Protein sequence: CASSSTGGFTEAFL.

Notes on this clonotype: Because the CDR3 is missing its conserved closing phenylalanine or tryptophan, this is likely a read error. The genes are TRBV13 and TRBJ2-3; the match to TRBD2 covers 7 bases. Germline CDR1 reads PRHDT; CDR2 reads FYEKMQ (reference sequence). The CDR3 has 15 amino acids. V gave up 3 bases and J gave up 4 bases; unmatched junction bases: 7. The CDR3 is CASSFAAGASDTQYL. The DNA for the CDR3 is TGTGCCAGCAGCTTTGCCGCGGGAGCCTCAGATACGCAGTATCTT.

This clonotype has a handful of counts. This chain connects TRBV5-5 to TRBJ1-2; the D gene is possibly TRBD1 (6 bases). The CDR3 has 14 amino acids. V lost 0 bases, J lost 2 bases, and 8 bases lay in between. Looked up from germline, CDR1 is SGHKS and CDR2 is YYEKEE (reference sequence). The CDR3: CASSLDRDNYGYTF. The CDR3 DNA reads TGTGCCAGCAGCTTGGACAGGGACAACTATGGCTACACCTTC.

The V and J genes are TRBV4-3 and TRBJ2-7; D is undetermined. Germline values: CDR1 LGHNA, CDR2 YSLEER. V was trimmed by 6 bases and J by 6 bases, leaving 21 bases between them. The CDR3 loop spans 15 amino acids. The CDR3 is CASRQNLKVSSEQYF. The DNA for the CDR3 is TGCGCCAGCAGACAAAATCTCAAGGTCTCTAGCGAGCAGTACTTC.

Comment on this clonotype: The CDR3 does not end in the conserved phenylalanine or tryptophan, so this is likely a read error. The V gene is TRBV11-2, the J gene TRBJ2-7; no reliable D call. V lost 2 bases and J lost 7, with 15 bases in between. This CDR3 has 14 amino acids. Germline V gene data show CDR1 as SGHAT and CDR2 as FQNNGV. CDR3 sequence reads: CASSLYIGWDEQYL. Here the CDR3 DNA reads TGTGCCAGCAGCTTATATATAGGGTGGGATGAGCAGTACTTA.